This entry lists 2 T cell receptor beta chains sequenced from one sample in a study of T cell changes during pregnancy in multiple sclerosis. Some clones are missing from TCRdb's copy, which holds only in-frame ones; the method was immunoSEQ multiplex PCR. The sample contains about 69,000 clones, roughly 91% of which appear only once. Sequencing used peripheral blood, obtained in the third trimester of pregnancy. These TCRs come from a female donor with multiple sclerosis, enrolled in a pregnancy study.

The chain combines TRBV10-2 with TRBJ2-1, with D unclear. The ends were cut back, 0 bases at V and 4 bases at J, with 7 bases in the middle. The CDR3 length is 14 residues. Germline-derived CDR1 and CDR2 are WSHSY and SAAADI. DNA for the CDR3: TGCGCCAGCAGTGAGTCGTTACTTTACAATGAGCAGTTCTTC. The encoded protein is CASSESLLYNEQFF.

V usage is TRBV7-6 and J usage is TRBJ2-1, with TRBD2 matching over 11 bases. The junction had 11 bases not matched to a gene; V was cut back by 3 bases and J by 7 bases. The CDR3 length is 17 residues. CDR1 is SGHVS, CDR2 FNYEAQ, per germline. For the CDR3, the DNA is TGTGCCAGCAGCTTCCGCCCAACTAGCGGGGGTTGGAATGAGCAGTTCTTC. Translating gives CASSFRPTSGGWNEQFF.